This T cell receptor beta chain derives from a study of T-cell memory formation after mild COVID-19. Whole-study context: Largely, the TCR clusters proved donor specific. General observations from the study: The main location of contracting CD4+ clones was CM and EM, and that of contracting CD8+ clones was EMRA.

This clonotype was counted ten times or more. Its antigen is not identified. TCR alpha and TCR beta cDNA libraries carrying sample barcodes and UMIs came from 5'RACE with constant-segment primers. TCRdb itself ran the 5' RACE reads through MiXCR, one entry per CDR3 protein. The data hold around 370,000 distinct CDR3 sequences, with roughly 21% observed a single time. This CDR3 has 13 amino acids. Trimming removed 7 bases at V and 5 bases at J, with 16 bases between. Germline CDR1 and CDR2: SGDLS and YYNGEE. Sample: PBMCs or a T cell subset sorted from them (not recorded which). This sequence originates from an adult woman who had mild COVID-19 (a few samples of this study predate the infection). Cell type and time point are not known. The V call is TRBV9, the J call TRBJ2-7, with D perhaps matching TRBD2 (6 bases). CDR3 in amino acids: CASGGLSGHEQYF. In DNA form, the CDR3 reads TGTGCCAGCGGTGGACTATCGGGCCACGAGCAGTACTTC.